The rows below give T cell receptor beta chains drawn from one sample of a study of blood T cells in healthy people across ages. TCRdb reprocessed the 5' RACE reads with MiXCR, giving one entry per CDR3 protein. The sample has 540,000 or so distinct CDR3 sequences, approximately 25% seen once. Source material: blood. All receptors derive from a woman aged 65 to 85 in good health. CDR3s include the opening cysteine and the closing phenylalanine or tryptophan. A row's size may be missing; if present it is once, few, many or a size class.

>few|TRBJ2-3|TRBV29-1
CSVEGTRGDTQYF
>many|TRBJ2-5|TRBV5-1
CASSDTQETQYF
>few|.|TRBV9
CASSVLGTSEETQYF
>few|TRBJ2-6|TRBV7-9
CASSLAYSGANVLTF
>.|TRBJ1-5|TRBV7-2
CASSLEVPTVNQPQHF
>.|TRBJ1-1|TRBV4-3
CASSQDRGTVPWNTEAFF
>.|TRBJ1-2|TRBV4-3
CASSPQQGARNYGYTF
>.|TRBJ2-5|TRBV7-2
CASRASLYQETQYF
>.|TRBJ1-1|TRBV24-1
CATPGATNTEAFF
>.|TRBJ2-6|TRBV6-6
CASSPGGLNVLTF
>few|.|TRBV20-1
CSARDPGGTGDEQFF
>.|TRBJ1-2|TRBV19
CARAILRAYGYTF
>many|TRBJ1-5|TRBV12-3/TRBV12-4
CASSPGTVNQPQHF
>few|TRBJ2-7|TRBV20-1
CSGGPSGEYEQYF
>few|TRBJ2-1|TRBV18
CACSPDLAGGLEQFF
>.|TRBJ1-4|TRBV5-1
CASSLMGANEKLFF
>few|TRBJ2-1|TRBV11-2
CASSLDTRLAGYNEQFF
>few|TRBJ2-5|TRBV20-1
CSVGGRPRVETQYF
>few|TRBJ2-1|TRBV29-1
CSVRQGGNEQFF
>.|TRBJ1-1|TRBV5-1
CASSLGDAATEAFF
>few|.|TRBV10-3
CAIGEFRPGGQFF
>many|TRBJ2-5|TRBV20-1
CSAIEGGALFEETQYF
>.|TRBJ1-4|TRBV9
CASSVGTVQNEKLFF
>few|TRBJ2-6|TRBV9
CASSVPRGRSGANVLTF
>few|TRBJ1-1|TRBV4-2
CASSQDQDREAFF
>.|TRBJ1-1|TRBV30
CAWSFGREAFF
>.|TRBJ2-5|TRBV7-2
CASSSSGEGTQYF
>.|TRBJ2-3|TRBV5-1
CASSWPGPSSPTDTQYF
>.|TRBJ1-1|TRBV11-2
CASSLGGGPEAFF
>.|TRBJ1-2|TRBV7-9
CASSPFGTDGYTF
>.|TRBJ2-5|TRBV7-7
CASSLGTGGKIRETQYF
>.|TRBJ1-6|TRBV28
CASRKQGVSPGSPLHF
>few|TRBJ2-7|TRBV10-3
CATESSYEQYF
>.|TRBJ2-2|TRBV6-2/TRBV6-3
CASRRTSGGYTGELFF
>few|TRBJ2-3|TRBV6-1
CATSSWRDTQYF
>few|TRBJ1-2|TRBV25-1
CASSDQPSNYGYTF
>.|TRBJ1-2|TRBV20-1
CSAIKQGADYGYTF
>few|TRBJ1-2|TRBV4-2
CASSQDGHRVSCGYTF
>few|TRBJ2-3|TRBV24-1
CATSDLLSSGGDTQYF
>.|TRBJ1-5|TRBV5-1
CASSLDPSSNQPQHF
>.|TRBJ1-4|TRBV7-2
CASSPLPTRGKLFF
>.|TRBJ1-3|TRBV7-9
CASSNTGGNGNTIYF
>.|TRBJ1-2|TRBV7-2
CASSLRGLTNYGYTF
>few|TRBJ2-7|TRBV11-1
CASGLRDRDHEQYF
>few|TRBJ2-1|TRBV13
CASSLSRRGDEQFF
>.|TRBJ2-5|TRBV7-9
CASSSGDSRETQYF
>.|TRBJ1-2|TRBV4-3
CASSQEAESNYGYTF
>.|TRBJ2-2|TRBV24-1
CATSASGTNTGELFF
>few|TRBJ1-1|TRBV7-3
CASSPDSRRTEAFF
>.|.|TRBV20-1
CSARGPGQGLREQYF
>few|TRBJ1-1|TRBV9
CASSVTKNTEAFF
>few|TRBJ2-1|TRBV11-2
CASSSGRGGNEQFF